These 6 T cell receptor beta chains were sequenced from one sample in a study of post-analysis software for immune sequencing data. Broader study findings: When patients were compared with controls, 4 or 5 TRBV segments were more frequent, TRBV5-6, TRBV5-1 and TRBV20-1 among them.

No antigen has been assigned to these receptors. The library was made from cDNA and included unique molecular identifiers. TCRdb analysed the PCR reads with MiXCR anew, one entry per CDR3 protein. The sample records 600,000 to 750,000 distinct CDR3 sequences, approximately 60% being singletons. The sample taken for sequencing was blood. All receptors come from a girl aged 2 to 10 with multiple sclerosis.

For the CDR3, the DNA is TGTGCCAGCAGCTTAAAGTCGGGGGGGTCCCCAGATACGCAGTATTTT. Translating it yields CASSLKSGGSPDTQYF. The chain joins TRBV7-2 to TRBJ2-3; 8 bases match TRBD2. Per germline, CDR1 SGHTA and CDR2 FQGNSA. Germline trimming cut 2 bases from V and 4 bases from J; bases unmatched to any gene: 8. This CDR3 region has 16 residues. Filled out from reference TRBV7-2 and TRBJ2-3, the complete variable domain reads GAGVSQSPSNKVTEKGKDVELRCDPISGHTALYWYRQSLGQGLEFLIYFQGNSAPDKSGLPSDRFSAERTGGSVSTLTIQRTQQEDSAVYLCASSLKSGGSPDTQYFGPGTRLTVL.

This sequence joins TRBV7-2 and TRBJ2-1, with 9 bases matching TRBD2. Looked up from germline, CDR1 is SGHTA and CDR2 is FQGNSA. The CDR3 is 15 residues long. J lost 5 bases, V lost 1 base, and 3 bases had no gene match. The CDR3 DNA reads as TGTGCCAGCAGCTTAGGTCCTAGCGGGGACAATGAGCAGTTCTTC. This codes for CASSLGPSGDNEQFF.

V and J are TRBV11-2 and TRBJ1-2; weak D call: TRBD1 (5 bases). The CDR3 has 16 residues. CDR1 and CDR2 (germline): SGHAT, FQNNGV. Trimming left V 3 bases short and J 5 bases short, with 19 bases between. This CDR3 is CASSFVPGVSGYGYTF. The CDR3 DNA follows: TGTGCCAGCAGCTTTGTTCCGGGGGTTTCGGGGTATGGCTACACCTTC.

As concerns this clonotype: One end of the junction varies from germline; a read error may be responsible. The genes are TRBV3-1 and TRBJ2-1; D is perhaps TRBD2 (6 bases). CDR1 and CDR2 from the germline V gene are LGHDT and YNNKEL (reference sequence). This CDR3 spans 17 amino acids. CDR3 loop: CASGQAIPGRGGNEQFF. In DNA, the CDR3 is TGTGCCAGCGGCCAAGCTATCCCCGGGAGAGGCGGCAATGAGCAGTTCTTC.

This clonotype was seen more than once but under ten times. The V and J genes are TRBV29-1 and TRBJ2-7; D not certain. CDR1 SQVTM and CDR2 ANQGSEA come from the germline V gene. V was shortened by 5 bases and J by 3 bases, with 11 bases between the two germline ends. This CDR3 has 12 amino acids. The CDR3 DNA follows: TGCAGCGTTCTAACCAACAGCTACGAGCAGTACTTC. This translates into CSVLTNSYEQYF.

The chain carries TRBV29-1 and TRBJ2-1; 9 bases are a match to TRBD2. V dropped 5 bases and J dropped 0; count of bases not matched to a gene: 8. The CDR3 extends over 16 amino acids. Looked up from germline, CDR1 is SQVTM and CDR2 is ANQGSEA. The CDR3 nucleotides are TGCAGCGTTCCTCGGACTAGCGACATCTCCTACAATGAGCAGTTCTTC. The encoded protein is CSVPRTSDISYNEQFF.